The clone carrying this T cell receptor (beta chain) was counted many times. This sample is part of a study of metastatic and nonmetastatic thyroid tumors. V trimming: 4 bases; J trimming: 5 bases; junction bases outside the gene matches: 10. From germline, CDR1 is KGHSH and CDR2 LQKENI. The CDR3 runs to 17 residues. Prior to thyroid surgery, none of the patients had received any treatment. TCRdb ran MiXCR on the PCR reads. This sample has 25,000 to 35,000 clones; 20% to 25% occur once, and the top ten carry approximately 40%. This sequence joins TRBV18 and TRBJ2-5, with 13 positions matching TRBD2. Sequences were obtained from blood. This TCR was recovered from a female donor with papillary thyroid cancer or a benign thyroid nodule (not recorded which). Some clones in this sample may be carry-over from other donors' samples. The CDR3 region has the DNA TGTGCCAGCTCACAAAATTCCGGGACTAGCGGGATTGAGACCCAGTACTTC. Its protein product is CASSQNSGTSGIETQYF.